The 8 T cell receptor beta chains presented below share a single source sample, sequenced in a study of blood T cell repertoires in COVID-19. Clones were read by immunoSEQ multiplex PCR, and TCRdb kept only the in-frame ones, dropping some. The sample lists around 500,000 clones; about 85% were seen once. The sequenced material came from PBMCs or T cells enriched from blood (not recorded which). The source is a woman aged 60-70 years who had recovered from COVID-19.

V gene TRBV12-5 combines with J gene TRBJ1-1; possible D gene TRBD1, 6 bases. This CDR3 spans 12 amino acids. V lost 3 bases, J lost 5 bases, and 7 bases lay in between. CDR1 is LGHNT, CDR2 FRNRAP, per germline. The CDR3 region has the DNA TGTGCTAGTGGTTTAGGGGGAACTGAAGCTTTCTTT. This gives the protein CASGLGGTEAFF.

The CDR3 DNA follows: TGTGCCATCAGTGACCCCGGGGTAGCGGGGGGGCCAGATACGCAGTATTTT. It specifies CAISDPGVAGGPDTQYF. V and J are TRBV10-3 and TRBJ2-3; 11 bases are shared with TRBD2. The CDR3 is 17 residues long. The trim removed 3 bases at V and 4 bases at J, leaving 9 bases unmatched. Germline V gene lookup returns CDR1 ENHRY and CDR2 SYGVKD.

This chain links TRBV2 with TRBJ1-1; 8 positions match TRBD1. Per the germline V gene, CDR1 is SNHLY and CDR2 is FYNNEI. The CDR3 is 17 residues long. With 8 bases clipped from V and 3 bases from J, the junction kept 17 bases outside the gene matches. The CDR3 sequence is CASSILNPQTGDTEAFF. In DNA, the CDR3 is TGTGCCAGCTCTATATTAAACCCACAGACAGGGGACACTGAAGCTTTCTTT.

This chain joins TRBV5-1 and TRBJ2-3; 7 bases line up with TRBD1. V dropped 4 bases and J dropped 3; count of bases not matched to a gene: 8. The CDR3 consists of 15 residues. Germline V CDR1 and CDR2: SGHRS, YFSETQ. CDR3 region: CASSPRQGSTDTQYF. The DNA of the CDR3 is TGCGCCAGCAGCCCGCGACAGGGTTCGACAGATACGCAGTATTTT. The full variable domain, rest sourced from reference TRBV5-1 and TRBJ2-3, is KAGVTQTPRYLIKTRGQQVTLSCSPISGHRSVSWYQQTPGQGLQFLFEYFSETQRNKGNFPGRFSGRQFSNSRSEMNVSTLELGDSALYLCASSPRQGSTDTQYFGPGTRLTVL.

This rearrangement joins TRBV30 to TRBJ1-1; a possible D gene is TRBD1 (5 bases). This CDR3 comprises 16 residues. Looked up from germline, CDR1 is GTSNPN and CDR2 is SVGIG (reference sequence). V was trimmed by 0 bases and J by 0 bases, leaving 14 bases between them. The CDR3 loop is CAWSVQWGRLNTEAFF. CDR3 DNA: TGTGCCTGGAGTGTACAGTGGGGCAGATTGAACACTGAAGCTTTCTTT.

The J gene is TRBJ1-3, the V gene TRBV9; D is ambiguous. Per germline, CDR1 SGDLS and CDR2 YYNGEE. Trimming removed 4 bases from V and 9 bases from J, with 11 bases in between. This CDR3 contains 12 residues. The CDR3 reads CASSPPRGTIYF. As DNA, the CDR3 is TGTGCCAGCAGCCCCCCCCGGGGCACCATATATTTT.

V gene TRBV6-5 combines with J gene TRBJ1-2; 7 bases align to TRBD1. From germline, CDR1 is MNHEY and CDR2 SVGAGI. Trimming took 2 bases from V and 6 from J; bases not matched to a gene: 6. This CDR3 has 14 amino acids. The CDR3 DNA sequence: TGTGCCAGCAGTTACGGGGGGACAGAGAATGGCTACACCTTC. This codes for CASSYGGTENGYTF.

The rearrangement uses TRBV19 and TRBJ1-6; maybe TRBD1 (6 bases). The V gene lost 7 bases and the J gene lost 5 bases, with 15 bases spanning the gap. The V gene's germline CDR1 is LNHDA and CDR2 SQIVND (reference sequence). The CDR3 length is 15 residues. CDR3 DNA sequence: TGTGCCAGTACCGTCGGACAGCTAAATAATTCACCCCTCCACTTT. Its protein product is CASTVGQLNNSPLHF.